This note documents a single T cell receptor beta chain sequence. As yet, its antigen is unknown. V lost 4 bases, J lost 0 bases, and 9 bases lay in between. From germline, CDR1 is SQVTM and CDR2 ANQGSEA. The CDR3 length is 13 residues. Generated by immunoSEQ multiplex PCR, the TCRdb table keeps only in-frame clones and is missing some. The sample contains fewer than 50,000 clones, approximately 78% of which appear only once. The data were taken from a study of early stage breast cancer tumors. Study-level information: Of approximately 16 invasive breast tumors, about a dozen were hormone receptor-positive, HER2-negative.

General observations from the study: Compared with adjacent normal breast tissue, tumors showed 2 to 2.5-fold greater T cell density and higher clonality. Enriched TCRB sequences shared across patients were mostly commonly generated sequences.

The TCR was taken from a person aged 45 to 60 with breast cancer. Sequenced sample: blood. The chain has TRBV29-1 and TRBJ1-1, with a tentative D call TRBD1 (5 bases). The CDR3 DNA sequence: TGCAGCGTTGGCGGACACGTGAACACTGAAGCTTTCTTT. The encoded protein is CSVGGHVNTEAFF.